One and the same sample provided the 19 T cell receptor beta chains below, sequenced in a study of blood T cell repertoires in COVID-19. Generated by immunoSEQ multiplex PCR, the TCRdb table keeps only in-frame clones and is missing some. The repertoire holds some 140,000 clones, with about 86% as singletons. Sequencing input: PBMCs or T cells enriched from blood (not recorded which). These receptors were collected from a man in his forties with acute COVID-19.

This rearrangement joins TRBV2 to TRBJ1-1; D call uncertain. Germline-derived CDR1 and CDR2 are SNHLY and FYNNEI. V was cut by 7 bases and J by 2 bases, with 14 bases left in between. The CDR3 is 14 amino acids. DNA of the CDR3: TGTGCCAGCACTACGTCCGCGGTCAACACTGAAGCTTTCTTT. Its translation is CASTTSAVNTEAFF.

The chain combines TRBV19 with TRBJ2-1; 11 bases map to TRBD1. Per the germline V gene, CDR1 is LNHDA and CDR2 is SQIVND (reference sequence). The CDR3 is 16 amino acids. V was clipped by 5 bases and J by 7 bases; unmatched bases: 10. CDR3 protein: CASSQTGTGGMNEQFF. The CDR3 nucleotides read TGTGCCAGTAGTCAAACGGGGACAGGGGGTATGAATGAGCAGTTCTTC.

V and J are TRBV27 and TRBJ1-2; possible D gene TRBD1, 6 bases. The CDR3 length is 13 residues. Germline values: CDR1 MNHEY, CDR2 SMNVEV (reference sequence). V shed 2 bases and J shed 7 bases, with 11 bases lying between them. The CDR3 sequence: CASSLGGAGGYTF. In DNA, the CDR3 is TGTGCCAGCAGTTTAGGGGGGGCGGGTGGCTACACCTTC.

This chain uses TRBV10-3 with TRBJ2-7, with 9 bases that match TRBD1. Germline assignment: CDR1 ENHRY and CDR2 SYGVKD. The CDR3 runs 15 residues. Trimming at V came to 0 bases and at J to 3 bases, leaving 3 bases not matched to a gene. As DNA, the CDR3 is TGTGCCATCAGTGAGTCGACAGGGGGTTTCTACGAGCAGTACTTC. Residues: CAISESTGGFYEQYF.

The V gene is TRBV6-5, the J gene TRBJ1-2, with 7 nucleotides matching TRBD1. V lost 6 bases to trimming and J lost 3 bases; unmatched junction nucleotides: 4. CDR3 size: 13 residues. Germline V gene data show CDR1 as MNHEY and CDR2 as SVGAGI. CDR3 loop: CASRRQGDYGYTF. CDR3 DNA: TGTGCCAGCAGACGACAGGGAGACTATGGCTACACCTTC.

The CDR3 region is CASSHGPPVSGNTIYF. CDR3 DNA sequence: TGTGCCAGCAGCCATGGCCCACCCGTCTCTGGAAACACCATATATTTT. The chain joins TRBV3-1 (or the pseudogene TRBV3-2) to TRBJ1-3; D not certain. This CDR3 is 16 amino acids long. V was trimmed by 3 bases and J by 0 bases, leaving 12 bases between them. Germline CDR1 LGHDT, CDR2 YNNKEL (reference sequence).

This clone was seen only a few times. The chain uses TRBV3-1 (or the pseudogene TRBV3-2) and TRBJ2-5; D gene unclear. Germline V lookup: CDR1 LGHDT, CDR2 YNNKEL (reference sequence). Trimming removed 6 bases at V and 2 bases at J, with 19 bases between. CDR3 length equals 16 residues. The DNA for the CDR3 is TGTGCCAGCAGTCCGACGGTGTCTAGATTACAAGAGACCCAGTACTTC. Its protein is CASSPTVSRLQETQYF.

This chain connects TRBV13 to TRBJ2-7; 9 bases are a match to TRBD2. The CDR3 extends over 15 amino acids. The V segment lost 5 bases and the J segment 7 bases; nucleotides outside the gene matches: 12. The germline CDR1 and CDR2 sequences are PRHDT and FYEKMQ (reference sequence). The CDR3 region has the DNA TGTGCCAGCAGCCCCGCGACTAGCGGTTTAGGAGAGCAGTACTTC. This encodes CASSPATSGLGEQYF. Combining the CDR3 with reference TRBV13 and TRBJ2-7 gives the whole variable domain AAGVIQSPRHLIKEKRETATLKCYPIPRHDTVYWYQQGPGQDPQFLISFYEKMQSDKGSIPDRFSAQQFSDYHSELNMSSLELGDSALYFCASSPATSGLGEQYFGPGTRLTVT.

The chain carries TRBV28 and TRBJ1-5; 10 bases are shared with TRBD1. Per germline, CDR1 MDHEN and CDR2 SYDVKM. The CDR3 spans 15 residues. The ends lost 2 bases at V and 5 bases at J; junction bases unmatched: 3. CDR3 in amino acids: CASSLRQGAYQPQHF. CDR3 sequence (DNA): TGTGCCAGCAGTTTAAGACAGGGGGCTTATCAGCCCCAGCATTTT.

Comments on this clone: This sample includes further DNA sequences coding for the same CDR3. The V and J genes are TRBV19 and TRBJ1-5, with D possibly matching TRBD1 (6 bases). This CDR3 has 13 amino acids. Deletions cut 2 bases from V and 6 bases from J, with 8 bases between. The V gene's germline CDR1 is LNHDA and CDR2 SQIVND (reference sequence). The CDR3 bases are TGTGCCAGTAGTATAACAGGGAGTCAGCCCCAGCATTTT. This codes for CASSITGSQPQHF.

The CDR3 DNA reads as TGTGCCAGCAGCCAGGGCGGGGGTAACGAGCAGTACTTC. Translation gives CASSQGGGNEQYF. V and J are TRBV7-3 and TRBJ2-7; 7 positions agree with TRBD2. Germline CDR1 and CDR2: SGHTA and FQGTGA. Losses at the gene ends were 5 bases for V and 5 bases for J; bases not matched to a gene: 6. The CDR3 extends over 13 amino acids.

The V and J genes are TRBV20-1 and TRBJ1-2, with 7 bases fitting TRBD1. The trim removed 3 bases at V and 5 bases at J, leaving 6 bases unmatched. CDR1 is DFQATT and CDR2 is SNEGSKA in the germline V gene (reference sequence). The CDR3 has 13 residues. CDR3 nucleotides: TGCAGTGCTAGTCAAGCAGGGGGATATGGCTACACCTTC. Translated, it gives CSASQAGGYGYTF.

The V and J genes are TRBV24-1 and TRBJ1-2, with no clear D. This CDR3 comprises 16 residues. Germline V gene sequence: CDR1 KGHDR, CDR2 SFDVKD. Trimming removed 4 bases at V and 1 base at J, with 15 bases between. The chain's CDR3 is CATSEARETDNYGYTF. As DNA, the CDR3 is TGTGCCACCAGTGAGGCTAGGGAGACGGATAACTATGGCTACACCTTC.

The rearrangement links TRBV2 to TRBJ2-1; 10 bases match TRBD2. J was trimmed by 7 bases and V by 2 bases; bases with no gene match: 5. The CDR3 has 15 amino acids. Germline CDR1 is SNHLY and CDR2 is FYNNEI. The CDR3 sequence: CASSESGGAGNEQFF. CDR3 nucleotides: TGTGCCAGCAGTGAAAGCGGGGGGGCCGGAAATGAGCAGTTCTTC.

The chain employs TRBV5-4 and TRBJ2-3; 7 bases fit TRBD1. After removal of 4 bases from V and 0 bases from J, the junction contained 5 bases not matched to a gene. In germline, CDR1 is SGHNT, CDR2 YYREEE (reference sequence). The length of the CDR3 is 15 residues. The CDR3, as DNA: TGTGCCAGCAGCCCACAGGGGCCAAGCACAGATACGCAGTATTTT. It yields the protein CASSPQGPSTDTQYF.

This chain links TRBV7-3 with TRBJ2-5; perhaps TRBD2 as D (5 bases). Germline V gene sequence: CDR1 SGHTA, CDR2 FQGTGA. The CDR3 totals 13 residues. V shed 3 bases and J shed 2 bases, with 7 bases lying between them. The CDR3: CASSLRAQETQYF. In nucleotides, the CDR3 is TGTGCCAGCAGCTTGAGGGCTCAAGAGACCCAGTACTTC. Full variable domain (remainder filled in from reference TRBV7-3 and TRBJ2-5): GAGVSQTPSNKVTEKGKYVELRCDPISGHTALYWYRQSLGQGPEFLIYFQGTGAADDSGLPNDRFFAVRPEGSVSTLKIQRTERGDSAVYLCASSLRAQETQYFGPGTRLLVL.

The chain links TRBV6-6 to TRBJ1-5; D remains unclear. Germline CDR1 and CDR2: MNHNY and SVGAGI (reference sequence). Trimming left V 5 bases short and J 2 bases short, with 19 bases between. The CDR3 is made up of 17 amino acids. This CDR3 reads CASSLTHSGGGNQPQHF. As DNA, the CDR3 is TGTGCCAGCAGTCTAACCCACTCGGGCGGGGGCAATCAGCCCCAGCATTTT.

The rearrangement links TRBV12-3 or TRBV12-4 to TRBJ1-2, with unresolved D. The CDR3 totals 13 residues. With 11 bases removed from V and 3 bases from J, the gap between germline ends came to 16 bases. CDR3 sequence (DNA): TGTGCCTCCTCTGCGGCGTGGGACTATGGCTACACCTTC. Translating gives CASSAAWDYGYTF.

CDR3 DNA: TGTGCCTGGAGTTTGCGGGGGGCCCAGCCCCAGCATTTT. Translated: CAWSLRGAQPQHF. This chain joins TRBV30 and TRBJ1-5, with D possibly matching TRBD1 (6 bases). The CDR3 is 13 amino acids. The germline V and J ends were trimmed by 2 bases and 7 bases, with 12 bases remaining between them. The V gene's germline CDR1 is GTSNPN and CDR2 SVGIG (reference sequence).